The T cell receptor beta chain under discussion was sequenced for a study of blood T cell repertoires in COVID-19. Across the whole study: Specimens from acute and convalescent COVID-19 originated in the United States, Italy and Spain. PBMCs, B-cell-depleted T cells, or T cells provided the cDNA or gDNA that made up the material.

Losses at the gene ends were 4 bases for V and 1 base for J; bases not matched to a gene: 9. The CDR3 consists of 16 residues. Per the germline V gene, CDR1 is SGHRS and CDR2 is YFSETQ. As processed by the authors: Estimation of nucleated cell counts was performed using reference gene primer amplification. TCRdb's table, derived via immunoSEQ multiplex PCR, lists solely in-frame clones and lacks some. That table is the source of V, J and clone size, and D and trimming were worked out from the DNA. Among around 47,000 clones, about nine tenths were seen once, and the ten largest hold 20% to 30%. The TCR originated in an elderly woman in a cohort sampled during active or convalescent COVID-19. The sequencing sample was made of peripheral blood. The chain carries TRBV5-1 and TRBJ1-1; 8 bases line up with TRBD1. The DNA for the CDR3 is TGCGCCAGCAGCCAAACCCTACAGGGGGGGAACACTGAAGCTTTCTTT. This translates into CASSQTLQGGNTEAFF.